The rows below give T cell receptor beta chains drawn from one sample of a study of radiotherapy plus CTLA-4 blockade in lung cancer. This table comes from immunoSEQ multiplex PCR, and its TCRdb copy is limited to in-frame clones, with some not included. The data hold 50,000 to 60,000 clones, with around four fifths observed a single time. Sequencing used peripheral blood, obtained from a patient treated with radiotherapy plus ipilimumab. These receptors originate from a human donor with non-small cell lung cancer whose response to radiotherapy plus ipilimumab could not be evaluated. Each CDR3 is given with its conserved first and last residue. A D gene is named only where the DNA matches it firmly. Clone size is shown for a subset of rows, as once, few, many or a class of expanded clone.

cdr3_aa	cdr3_nt	d_call	j_call	v_call	clone_size
CASSLGSNRGFNQPQHF	TGTGCCAGCAGCTTAGGATCCAACAGGGGATTCAATCAGCCCCAGCATTTT	TRBD1	TRBJ1-5	TRBV7-8	-
CASGAGDPSTDTQYF	TGCGCCAGCGGGGCGGGGGACCCTAGCACAGATACGCAGTATTTT	TRBD2	TRBJ2-3	TRBV5-1	once
CSALSSYEQYF	TGCAGTGCTCTCTCCTCCTACGAGCAGTACTTC	-	TRBJ2-7	TRBV20-1	-
CASSPRTGGDTQYF	TGCGCCAGCAGCCCCCGGACAGGTGGGGATACGCAGTATTTT	TRBD1	TRBJ2-3	TRBV4-1	-
CASSILGTLRRGYTF	TGTGCCAGTAGTATACTCGGGACTCTGAGGCGTGGCTACACCTTC	-	TRBJ1-2	TRBV19	once
CAWSEGWGQTLSNQPQHF	TGTGCCTGGAGTGAGGGCTGGGGACAGACCCTTAGCAATCAGCCCCAGCATTTT	TRBD1	TRBJ1-5	TRBV30	-
CASSRRDTPSQNTEAFF	TGTGCCAGCAGCCGCCGGGACACACCATCCCAGAACACTGAAGCTTTCTTT	-	TRBJ1-1	TRBV7-8	-
CASIEPNYGYTF	TGTGCCAGTATCGAGCCTAACTATGGCTACACCTTC	-	TRBJ1-2	TRBV19	once
CASSLVSGAGNEQFF	TGTGCCAGCAGCTTAGTTAGCGGGGCTGGCAATGAGCAGTTCTTC	TRBD2	TRBJ2-1	TRBV7-9	-
CASSSDGFTEAFF	TGTGCCAGCAGCTCCGACGGGTTCACTGAAGCTTTCTTT	-	TRBJ1-1	TRBV5-4	-
CASSMKGLAGGSTDTQYF	TGTGCCAGTAGTATGAAAGGACTAGCGGGGGGGAGCACAGATACGCAGTATTTT	TRBD2	TRBJ2-3	TRBV19	-
CASSRGQEETQYF	TGTGCCAGCTCACGGGGACAGGAAGAGACCCAGTACTTC	TRBD1	TRBJ2-5	TRBV18	-
CASSNRDISGNTIYF	TGTGCCAGCAGCAACAGGGACATCTCTGGAAACACCATATATTTT	-	TRBJ1-3	TRBV6-6	few
CASSLRHSYEQYF	TGTGCCAGCAGCCTACGACATTCCTACGAGCAGTACTTC	-	TRBJ2-7	TRBV7-8	-
CASRRSGPANEQFF	TGTGCCAGTAGAAGGAGCGGCCCCGCCAATGAGCAGTTCTTC	-	TRBJ2-1	TRBV19	-
CASSLAQGTAYF	TGTGCCAGCAGCTTAGCTCAGGGTACTGCGTACTTC	-	TRBJ2-4	TRBV7-9	-
CASSMPSGVGEQYF	TGTGCCAGTAGTATGCCTAGCGGGGTTGGCGAGCAGTACTTC	TRBD2	TRBJ2-7	TRBV19	once
CASSDRVAGTEAFF	TGCGCCAGCAGTGATAGGGTGGCGGGCACTGAAGCTTTCTTT	-	TRBJ1-1	TRBV10-2	-
CASSPGQGQETQYF	TGTGCCAGCAGCCCGGGACAGGGACAAGAGACCCAGTACTTC	TRBD1	TRBJ2-5	TRBV11-2	-
CSFGRQGSGELFF	TGCAGCTTCGGCCGACAGGGTTCCGGGGAGCTGTTTTTT	TRBD1	TRBJ2-2	TRBV29-1	-
CASSLWAGETQYF	TGTGCCAGCAGCCTATGGGCGGGGGAGACCCAGTACTTC	-	TRBJ2-5	TRBV11-2	-
CASSDGGGGFYGYTF	TGTGCCAGCAGTGACGGAGGGGGGGGCTTCTATGGCTACACCTTC	-	TRBJ1-2	TRBV2	-
CASSVGTNTYEQYF	TGTGCCAGCAGCGTAGGCACAAATACCTACGAGCAGTACTTC	-	TRBJ2-7	TRBV9	-
CASSFRDRGGLGYTF	TGTGCCAGCAGCTTCCGGGACAGGGGAGGGTTGGGCTACACCTTC	TRBD1	TRBJ1-2	TRBV13	-
CASSLQGRNSPLHF	TGTGCCAGCAGCTTACAGGGACGCAATTCACCCCTCCACTTT	-	TRBJ1-6	TRBV5-6	-
CASSLNRVGGYTF	TGTGCCAGCAGCTTAAACAGGGTGGGTGGCTACACCTTC	-	TRBJ1-2	TRBV7-2	-
CASSLLGGGRSSGANVLTF	TGTGCCAGCAGTTTATTAGGCGGGGGGCGCTCCTCTGGGGCCAACGTCCTGACTTTC	TRBD2	TRBJ2-6	TRBV28	-
CASSPPQNRIRAEAFF	TGCGCCAGCAGTCCCCCCCAAAACCGAATTCGAGCTGAAGCTTTCTTT	-	TRBJ1-1	TRBV23-1	-
CASSLGSEVYGYTF	TGCGCCAGCAGCTTGGGTTCGGAGGTCTATGGCTACACCTTC	-	TRBJ1-2	TRBV5-1	-
CSVDQGYQETQYF	TGCAGCGTTGACCAGGGGTACCAAGAGACCCAGTACTTC	-	TRBJ2-5	TRBV29-1	-
CASTGRGGGTEAFF	TGTGCCAGCACCGGGAGGGGAGGCGGCACTGAAGCTTTCTTT	-	TRBJ1-1	TRBV6-1	-
CASSQEWRGVRELFF	TGCGCCAGCAGCCAAGAGTGGCGGGGTGTCCGGGAGCTGTTTTTT	-	TRBJ2-2	TRBV4-1	-
CASSITQGGYGYTF	TGTGCCAGTAGTATAACACAGGGCGGCTATGGCTACACCTTC	-	TRBJ1-2	TRBV19	-
CARDRDNTEAFF	TGTGCCCGGGACAGGGACAACACTGAAGCTTTCTTT	TRBD1	TRBJ1-1	TRBV30	-
CASSLERQRPSGANVLTF	TGTGCCAGCAGCTTAGAGAGACAGCGTCCCTCTGGGGCCAACGTCCTGACTTTC	-	TRBJ2-6	TRBV7-8	-
CASSPRILNTGELFF	TGTGCCAGCAGTCCCAGAATTCTGAACACCGGGGAGCTGTTTTTT	-	TRBJ2-2	TRBV27	-
CASSPTGGHEAFF	TGTGCCAGCAGCCCCACAGGGGGCCATGAGGCTTTCTTT	TRBD1	TRBJ1-1	TRBV2	-
CASSLGSGGAREQFF	TGTGCCAGCAGCTTAGGGAGCGGGGGGGCGAGAGAGCAGTTCTTC	TRBD2	TRBJ2-1	TRBV7-6	-
CASSFSDREMPQHF	TGTGCCAGCAGTTTCTCGGACAGGGAAATGCCCCAGCATTTT	TRBD1	TRBJ1-5	TRBV28	-
CASSQATSGIHEQFF	TGTGCCAGCAGCCAAGCGACTAGCGGGATACATGAGCAGTTCTTC	TRBD2	TRBJ2-1	TRBV14	-